This TCR beta chain comes out of a study of graft-versus-host responses after intestinal transplantation. For the study at large: All recipients were given anti-thymocyte globulin induction, and tacrolimus and steroids were then administered for roughly three years.

Germline CDR1 and CDR2: MNHEY and SMNVEV (reference sequence). V was clipped by 6 bases and J by 5 bases, with 7 bases between them. The CDR3 loop spans 11 amino acids. As regards this clone: The antigen remains unidentified.

Study-wide results and caveats: Recipient-marrow GvH clones were detected, some having first appeared in ileum or blood.

Only in-frame clones appear in the TCRdb table, and some are missing; sequencing was by immunoSEQ multiplex PCR. Of about 98,000 clones in the sample, about 82% were seen once. The source of this sequence is a human patient who received an intestinal transplant, so some T cells may come from the graft donor. The sample was PBMCs, taken 255 days after intestinal transplant. The rearrangement uses TRBV27 and TRBJ2-5; D is uncertain. CDR3 amino acids: CASREPETQYF. The CDR3 DNA sequence: TGTGCCAGCAGGGAACCGGAGACCCAGTACTTC.